The 2 T cell receptor beta chains reported below all come from one sample, sequenced in a study of blood T cell repertoires in COVID-19. This table comes from immunoSEQ multiplex PCR, and its TCRdb copy is limited to in-frame clones, with some not included. The sample records approximately 400,000 clones, 88% being singletons. The sample comprised PBMCs or T cells enriched from blood (not recorded which). The receptors derive from a woman aged 18-29 years who had recovered from COVID-19.

This clone has just one count. The gene calls are TRBV5-1 and TRBJ1-2; tentative D call: TRBD1 (5 bases). CDR3 length: 12 residues. Germline CDR1 SGHRS, CDR2 YFSETQ. V was shortened by 4 bases and J by 8 bases, with 12 bases between the two germline ends. CDR3 in amino acids: CASSPGKLGYTF. The CDR3 DNA follows: TGCGCCAGCAGCCCAGGGAAATTGGGCTACACCTTC.

V usage is TRBV14 and J usage is TRBJ2-7; D ambiguous. The CDR3 totals 15 residues. Trimming stripped 4 bases from V and 7 bases from J, with 20 bases between. Germline V CDR1 and CDR2: SGHDN, FVKESK. DNA for the CDR3: TGTGCCAGCAGCCCTCCTGTGGGTGCGGTTCTGGAGCAGTACTTC. Translation: CASSPPVGAVLEQYF.